The 7 T cell receptor beta chains below all came from one sample that was sequenced in a study of PD-L1 blockade in urothelial cancer. Some clones are missing from TCRdb's copy, which holds only in-frame ones; the method was immunoSEQ multiplex PCR. Here the sample spans just under 45,000 clones, approximately 90% being singletons. The sequenced sample was PBMCs, obtained around atezolizumab (anti-PD-L1) treatment. The receptors here all came from an older woman with urothelial cancer.

The chain recombines TRBV2 with TRBJ1-1, with 9 bases fitting TRBD1. CDR1 SNHLY and CDR2 FYNNEI come from the germline V gene. J was trimmed by 3 bases and V by 6 bases; bases with no gene match: 2. The CDR3 extends over 13 amino acids. DNA of the CDR3: TGTGCCAGCAGGGGACAGGGTCACACTGAAGCTTTCTTT. Its translation: CASRGQGHTEAFF.

V is TRBV15 and J is TRBJ2-7, with D perhaps matching TRBD2 (5 bases). Per germline, CDR1 LNHNV and CDR2 YYDKDF (reference sequence). With 1 base removed from V and 12 bases from J, the gap between germline ends came to 19 bases. The CDR3 totals 14 residues. In nucleotides, the CDR3 is TGTGCCACCAGCAGAGTCCCCTTGAGGGTGGATCTGTACTTC. It specifies CATSRVPLRVDLYF.

This chain links TRBV15 with TRBJ1-1; 8 bases line up with TRBD1. The CDR3 runs to 15 residues. V shed 0 bases and J 8 bases; nucleotides not matched to a gene: 8. Germline assignment: CDR1 LNHNV and CDR2 YYDKDF (reference sequence). CDR3 loop: CATSRDSGGAVEAFF. The CDR3 coding sequence is TGTGCCACCAGCAGAGATTCAGGGGGCGCAGTCGAAGCTTTCTTT.

The CDR3, as DNA: TGTGCCAGTCGTTCCGGCGGGGCAAACACCGGGGAGCTGTTTTTT. Residues: CASRSGGANTGELFF. The chain joins TRBV19 to TRBJ2-2; possible D gene TRBD2, 6 bases. The CDR3 is 15 residues long. The V gene's germline CDR1 is LNHDA and CDR2 SQIVND (reference sequence). V lost 8 bases and J lost 2, with 15 bases in between.

The chain is built from TRBV9 and TRBJ1-4; unclear D gene. This CDR3 spans 14 amino acids. V was clipped by 0 bases and J by 4 bases, with 7 bases between them. The germline V gene encodes CDR1 SGDLS and CDR2 YYNGEE. CDR3 sequence (DNA): TGTGCCAGCAGCGTAGGAGTTAATAATGAAAAACTGTTTTTT. This encodes CASSVGVNNEKLFF.

This clone appeared a single time. V and J are TRBV20-1 and TRBJ2-7; D gene uncertain. V lost 8 bases, J lost 3 bases, and 11 bases lay in between. Germline lookup yields CDR1 DFQATT and CDR2 SNEGSKA (reference sequence). CDR3 length: 11 amino acids. CDR3 nucleotide sequence: TGCAGTTGGCTAGAGCTCTACGAGCAGTACTTC. Its protein is CSWLELYEQYF.

This chain joins TRBV2 and TRBJ1-1, with a weak D call TRBD1 (6 bases). Looked up from germline, CDR1 is SNHLY and CDR2 is FYNNEI. This CDR3 is built from 11 residues. Trimming took off 8 bases at V and 6 bases at J, with 10 bases between the two ends. The CDR3 spells CASADSPEAFF. CDR3 bases: TGTGCCAGCGCGGACAGCCCTGAAGCTTTCTTT.